These T cell receptor beta chains were read from a single sample in a study of T cells after yellow fever vaccination. TCRdb ran MiXCR on the 5' RACE reads and lists one entry per CDR3 protein. This sample has about 99,000 distinct CDR3 sequences, with less than 6% found just once. The material was CD8+ T cells sorted from PBMCs, obtained 10 days after the yellow fever booster vaccination. The source is a man aged 18 to 30 who received the YFV17D yellow fever vaccine. The CDR3 runs from the conserved cysteine through the conserved F or W. D genes are given only for firm matches. Clone size is given for some rows only: seen once, a few or many times, or a class if the clone is expanded.

>TRBJ1-6|NA|TRBV28|NA
TGTGCCAGCAGTTTCTGGTTTTCACCCCTCCACTTT
CASSFWFSPLHF
>TRBJ2-5|NA|TRBV10-3|few
TGTGCCATCAGTGAAGAAAACCAAGAGACCCAGTACTTC
CAISEENQETQYF
>TRBJ2-5|NA|TRBV29-1|few
TGCAGCGTTGAAGAGGGGAGGTCAGAGACCCAGTACTTC
CSVEEGRSETQYF
>TRBJ1-1|NA|TRBV4-1|NA
TGCGCCAGCAGCCTACGGATGAACACTGAAGCTTTCTTT
CASSLRMNTEAFF
>TRBJ1-1|NA|TRBV6-5|many
TGTGCCAGCAGTCACCACTTGAACACTGAAGCTTTCTTT
CASSHHLNTEAFF
>TRBJ1-2|TRBD1|TRBV5-4|NA
TGTGCCAGCAGCTTGAGGACAGGCCTATATGGCTACACCTTC
CASSLRTGLYGYTF
>TRBJ2-6|NA|TRBV15|NA
TGTGCCACCAGCAGATCCAGGGTCCCTGGGGCCAACGTCCTGACTTTC
CATSRSRVPGANVLTF
>TRBJ1-6|TRBD1|TRBV7-9|few
TGTGCCAGCAGCTTAGCCTTGACAGGGATTGGTTCACCCCTCCACTTT
CASSLALTGIGSPLHF
>TRBJ2-3|NA|TRBV7-9|many
TGTGCCAGCAGCTCCAATACGCAGTATTTT
CASSSNTQYF
>TRBJ2-1|NA|TRBV6-5|many
TGTGCCAGCAGTTACACAAACCGTCCCGGCGGCTCCTACAATGAGCAGTTCTTC
CASSYTNRPGGSYNEQFF
>TRBJ1-1|NA|TRBV7-6|few
TGTGCCAGCAGCTCCCCCCTGGGCAGGGACACTGAAGCTTTCTTT
CASSSPLGRDTEAFF
>TRBJ2-7|TRBD1|TRBV6-5|few
TGTGCCAGCAGAGACGGACAGGGGGCAAACGAGCAGTACTTC
CASRDGQGANEQYF
>TRBJ2-3|TRBD1|TRBV11-2|many
TGTGCCAGCAGCTTAGGGACAGGCGTAGGAGATACGCAGTATTTT
CASSLGTGVGDTQYF
>TRBJ1-1|NA|TRBV20-1|few
TGCAGTGCTGGGGGCGACAGCATGAACACTGAAGCTTTCTTT
CSAGGDSMNTEAFF
>TRBJ2-3|NA|TRBV11-1|few
TGTGCCAGCAGCGCCGGGACTCCGGATACGCAGTATTTT
CASSAGTPDTQYF
>TRBJ2-3|TRBD2|TRBV7-2|few
TGTGCCAGCAGCCCTAGCGGGGGCCGTTTGGATACGCAGTATTTT
CASSPSGGRLDTQYF
>TRBJ2-1|TRBD2|TRBV12-3/TRBV12-4|NA
TGTGCCAGCTCAGGCGGGACTAGGGATGAGCAGTTCTTC
CASSGGTRDEQFF
>TRBJ2-2|NA|TRBV6-4|NA
TGTGCCAGCAGTTTAGGATACACCGGGGAGCTGTTTTTT
CASSLGYTGELFF
>TRBJ1-6|NA|TRBV6-6|NA
TGTGCCAGCAGTTGGGGGAGCTCCTATAATTCACCCCTCCACTTT
CASSWGSSYNSPLHF
>TRBJ2-3|TRBD1|TRBV15|NA
TGTGCCACCAGCAGCTCCCAAGGCGGGCAGGGGGCGCGAGATACGCAGTATTTT
CATSSSQGGQGARDTQYF
>TRBJ2-3|TRBD2|TRBV12-3/TRBV12-4|NA
TGTGCCAGCAGACTACTAGCGGGGGATGTCGGGACGCAGTATTTT
CASRLLAGDVGTQYF